This TCR beta chain was found in a study of CD8+ T cells in alopecia areata. About the research overall: The study gave tofacitinib for 6 to 18 months, then 6 months off drug.

The treatment: oral pan-JAK inhibitor, 5-10 mg twice daily. Those with alopecia areata gave lesional scalp punch biopsies and peripheral blood. This clone was counted between two and nine times. Its antigen is as yet unknown. Following extraction, RNA underwent reverse transcription to cDNA, which served as the sequencing template. This table comes from immunoSEQ multiplex PCR, and its TCRdb copy is limited to in-frame clones, with some not included. The table records about 180,000 clones, roughly 58% of them present only once. The CDR3 spans 15 residues. CDR1 is SGHVS, CDR2 FQNEAQ, per germline. Losses at the gene ends were 4 bases for V and 3 bases for J; bases not matched to a gene: 4. Findings and limits, study-wide: There were many expanded lesional clones persisting in scalp and blood during tofacitinib.

The V call is TRBV7-8, the J call TRBJ2-2; 8 bases line up with TRBD2. Sequenced here: CD4+ T cells sorted from blood, sampled at week 56, from a patient treated with tofacitinib. The sequence was collected from a human donor with alopecia areata. The CDR3 DNA follows: TGTGCCAGCAGCTCAAGCGGGGGCTACACCGGGGAGCTGTTTTTT. Translating gives CASSSSGGYTGELFF.